Below, one T cell receptor beta chain is given with its context. These data are taken from a study of T-cell reconstitution after alpha-beta-depleted transplantation in children. For TCRbeta, the library was prepared with unique molecular identifiers. MiXCR was run by TCRdb on the PCR reads, yielding one entry per CDR3 protein. The data contain a few hundred thousand distinct CDR3 sequences, 10% of them singletons. The sample was PBMCs from the stem cell graft donor, taken from the stem cell graft. The sequence came from a human donor who donated a stem cell graft to a child with acute lymphoblastic leukemia.

The CDR3 spells CASSFIGYTDTQYF. The CDR3 DNA reads as TGTGCCAGCAGTTTTATCGGGTACACAGATACGCAGTATTTT. This chain joins TRBV12-3 or TRBV12-4 and TRBJ2-3; D uncertain. The CDR3 consists of 14 residues. The V end was cut by 3 bases, the J end by 2 bases, with 9 bases between.